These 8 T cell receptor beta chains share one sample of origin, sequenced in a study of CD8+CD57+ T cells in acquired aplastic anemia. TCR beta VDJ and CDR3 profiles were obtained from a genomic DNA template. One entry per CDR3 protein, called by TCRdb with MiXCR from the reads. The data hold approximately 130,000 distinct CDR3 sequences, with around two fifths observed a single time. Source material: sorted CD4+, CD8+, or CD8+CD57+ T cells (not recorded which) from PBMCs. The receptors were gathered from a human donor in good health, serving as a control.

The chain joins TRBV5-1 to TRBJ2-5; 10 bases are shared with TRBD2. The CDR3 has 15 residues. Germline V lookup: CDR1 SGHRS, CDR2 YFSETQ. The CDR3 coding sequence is TGCCAGCAGCCAAGGACTAGCGGAGGCCAAGAGACCCAGTACTTC. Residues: CQQPRTSGGQETQYF.

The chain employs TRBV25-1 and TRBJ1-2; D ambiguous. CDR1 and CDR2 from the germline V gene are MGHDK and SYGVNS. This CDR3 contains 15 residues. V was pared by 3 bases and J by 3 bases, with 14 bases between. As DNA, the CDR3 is TGTGCCAGCAGTGATGGGAGGGATGGCCACTATGGCTACACCTTC. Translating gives CASSDGRDGHYGYTF.

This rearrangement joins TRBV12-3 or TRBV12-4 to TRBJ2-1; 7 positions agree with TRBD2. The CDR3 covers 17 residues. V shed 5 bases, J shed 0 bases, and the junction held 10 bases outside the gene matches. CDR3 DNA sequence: TGTGCCAGCAGTCTCCAGCGGGGCTCTTTCTCCTACAATGAGCAGTTCTTC. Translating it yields CASSLQRGSFSYNEQFF.

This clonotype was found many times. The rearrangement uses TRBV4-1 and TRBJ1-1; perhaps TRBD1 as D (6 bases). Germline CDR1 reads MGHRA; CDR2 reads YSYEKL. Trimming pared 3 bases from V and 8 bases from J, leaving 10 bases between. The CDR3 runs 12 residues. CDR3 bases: TGCGCCAGCAGCCAGGGAGGACAGGAAGCTTTCTTT. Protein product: CASSQGGQEAFF.

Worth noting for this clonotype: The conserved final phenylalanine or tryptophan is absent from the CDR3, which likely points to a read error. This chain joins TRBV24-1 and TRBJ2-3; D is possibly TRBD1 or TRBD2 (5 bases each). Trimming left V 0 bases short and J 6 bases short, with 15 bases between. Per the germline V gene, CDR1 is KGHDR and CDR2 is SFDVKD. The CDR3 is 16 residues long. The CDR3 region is CATSDLAGGTRDTQYL. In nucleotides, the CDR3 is TGTGCCACCAGTGATTTGGCTGGGGGAACTAGGGATACGCAGTATCTT.

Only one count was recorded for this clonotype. CDR3 protein: CASSLSGSLGGYTF. For the CDR3, the DNA is TGTGCCAGCAGTTTATCCGGGTCCTTGGGGGGCTACACCTTC. V usage is TRBV12-3 or TRBV12-4 and J usage is TRBJ1-2, with D hard to call. The CDR3 has 14 amino acids. V was shortened by 2 bases and J by 8 bases, with 15 bases between the two germline ends.

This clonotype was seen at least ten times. This CDR3 reads CASSIGRRGETQYF. Here the CDR3 DNA reads TGTGCCAGTAGTATCGGTAGGCGTGGGGAGACCCAGTACTTC. This sequence joins TRBV19 and TRBJ2-5; no firm D call. Germline V gene data show CDR1 as LNHDA and CDR2 as SQIVND (reference sequence). Trimming took off 3 bases at V and 5 bases at J, with 13 bases between the two ends. This CDR3 region has 14 residues.

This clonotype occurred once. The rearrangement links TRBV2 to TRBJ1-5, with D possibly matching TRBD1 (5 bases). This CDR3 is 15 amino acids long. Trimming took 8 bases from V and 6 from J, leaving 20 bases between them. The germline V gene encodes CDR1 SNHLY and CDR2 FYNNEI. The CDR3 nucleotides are TGTGCCAGCCCATCCGACGGGGCCGGAGGTCAGCCCCAGCATTTT. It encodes CASPSDGAGGQPQHF. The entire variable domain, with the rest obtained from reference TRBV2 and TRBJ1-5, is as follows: EPEVTQTPSHQVTQMGQEVILRCVPISNHLYFYWYRQILGQKVEFLVSFYNNEISEKSEIFDDQFSVERPDGSNFTLKIRSTKLEDSAMYFCASPSDGAGGQPQHFGDGTRLSIL.